This T cell receptor (beta chain) was profiled in a study of T cells in Graves' hyperthyroidism and ophthalmopathy. This clonotype came up once. Its antigen is unknown. Amplification of TCR beta CDR3 regions used RNA as the template. The HTBI primer set served for first-round RT-PCR of the TCR CDR3. Using its own MiXCR run on the multiplex PCR reads, TCRdb lists one record per CDR3 protein. This table has 480,000 or so distinct CDR3 sequences, 40% to 50% appearing once. General study points: Onset of ophthalmopathy came a median 6.5 months after the model predicted it.

The germline V gene encodes CDR1 SEHNR and CDR2 FQNEAQ (reference sequence). V was clipped by 5 bases and J by 1 base; unmatched bases: 9. The CDR3 consists of 16 residues. Criteria for exclusion of patients were uncontrolled infection, other autoimmune disease, pregnancy or lactation. The sample taken for sequencing was peripheral blood or thyroid tissue (not recorded which). The chain joins TRBV7-9 to TRBJ2-7; 9 bases align to TRBD2. This receptor was taken from an adult woman with Graves' disease, either hyperthyroidism or ophthalmopathy (not recorded which). CDR3 sequence: CASSAPKREASYEQYF. CDR3 nucleotides: TGTGCCAGCAGCGCACCAAAGCGGGAGGCGTCCTACGAGCAGTACTTC.